Each of the 32 T cell receptor beta chains below was sequenced from the same sample in a study of blood T cells in healthy people across ages. The second PCR ran roughly 6 to 11 cycles with a sample-barcoded 5' primer and J-beta primers. TCRdb used MiXCR to reprocess the 5' RACE reads, holding one entry per CDR3 protein. The table has approximately 960,000 distinct CDR3 sequences, about 29% seen once. These records were also assigned to another study, of T cells of mothers and their children.

The specimen sequenced was blood. The source of these receptors is a middle-aged woman in good health.

This clonotype occurred many times. The J gene is TRBJ2-1, the V gene TRBV20-1, with TRBD1 matching over 8 bases. The germline gives CDR1 DFQATT, CDR2 SNEGSKA (reference sequence). The CDR3 contains 15 residues. The ends lost 5 bases at V and 7 bases at J; junction bases unmatched: 13. DNA of the CDR3: TGCAGTGCTCCCGACGTTAGACAGGGGAAAAATGAGCAGTTCTTC. Translating it yields CSAPDVRQGKNEQFF.

This clonotype was recorded many times. V is TRBV15 and J is TRBJ1-4; a possible D gene is TRBD1 (5 bases). V lost 9 bases to trimming and J lost 1 base, with 9 bases between them. The CDR3 spans 13 residues. Looked up from germline, CDR1 is LNHNV and CDR2 is YYDKDF (reference sequence). CDR3 DNA sequence: TGTGCCACTAGGGACGGAACTAATGAAAAACTGTTTTTT. Protein sequence: CATRDGTNEKLFF. Together with reference TRBV15 and TRBJ1-4, the CDR3 gives the full variable domain: DAMVIQNPRYQVTQFGKPVTLSCSQTLNHNVMYWYQQKSSQAPKLLFHYYDKDFNNEADTPDNFQSRRPNTSFCFLDIRSPGLGDTAMYLCATRDGTNEKLFFGSGTQLSVL.

This clonotype was detected only a few times. A much larger clonotype is one base distant, so this may be a read error. The J gene is TRBJ2-1, the V gene TRBV28; weak D call: TRBD2 (6 bases). V lost 6 bases, J lost 10 bases, and 19 bases lay in between. Germline values: CDR1 MDHEN, CDR2 SYDVKM. The CDR3 is 14 residues long. The CDR3 coding sequence is TGTGCCAGCAGCTCCCCGGGACTGGCGTACGAGCAGTTCTTC. Its translation is CASSSPGLAYEQFF. The full variable domain, its missing parts supplied by reference TRBV28 and TRBJ2-1, is DVKVTQSSRYLVKRTGEKVFLECVQDMDHENMFWYRQDPGLGLRLIYFSYDVKMKEKGDIPEGYSVSREKKERFSLILESASTNQTSMYLCASSSPGLAYEQFFGPGTRLTVL.

This clonotype has a handful of counts. V and J are TRBV28 and TRBJ1-6; 8 bases align to TRBD1. This CDR3 is built from 14 residues. CDR1 is MDHEN and CDR2 is SYDVKM in the germline V gene. V trimming: 6 bases; J trimming: 11 bases; junction bases outside the gene matches: 9. The DNA for the CDR3 is TGTGCCAGCAGGCCTGGGACAGGTTTGGCACCCCTCCACTTT. This sequence encodes CASRPGTGLAPLHF.

With regard to this clonotype: This may stem from a read error, because a much larger clone lies one nucleotide away. J is TRBJ2-5 and V is TRBV5-5; 7 nucleotides line up with TRBD1. The V gene's germline CDR1 is SGHKS and CDR2 YYEKEE (reference sequence). The CDR3 has 14 amino acids. In DNA form, the CDR3 reads TGTGCCAGCAGCCCGGGACAGCTCCGAGAGCCCCAGTACTTC. As protein: CASSPGQLREPQYF.

This clonotype has a handful of counts. The chain has TRBV10-3 and TRBJ1-1; D is ambiguous. Germline V gives CDR1 ENHRY, CDR2 SYGVKD. V was clipped by 2 bases and J by 1 base, with 5 bases between them. The CDR3 consists of 13 residues. CDR3 residues: CAISETENTEAFF. CDR3 DNA: TGTGCCATCAGTGAGACAGAGAACACTGAAGCTTTCTTT.

With regard to this clonotype: One base away lies a much larger clone, so this may be a sequencing read error. The rearrangement uses TRBV15 and TRBJ1-2; D uncertain. In germline, CDR1 is LNHNV, CDR2 YYDKDF (reference sequence). CDR3 length equals 15 residues. CDR3 amino acids: CATSPRGGINYGHTF. Here the CDR3 DNA reads TGTGCCACCAGCCCCCGCGGAGGGATAAACTATGGCCACACCTTC.

The count of this clonotype is one. With a much larger clone just one base away, this may be a read error. V and J are TRBV7-2 and TRBJ2-5, with D perhaps TRBD1 (6 bases). The CDR3 covers 12 residues. Germline values: CDR1 SGHTA, CDR2 FQGNSA. V dropped 1 base and J dropped 11 bases, with 11 bases sitting between them. The CDR3 sequence is CASSLDYREQYF. The CDR3 DNA sequence: TGTGCCAGCAGCTTAGATTACAGGGAGCAGTACTTC.

The chain has TRBV6-1 and TRBJ2-1; D tentatively reads TRBD1 or TRBD2 (5 bases each). The CDR3 has 16 residues. V was shortened by 7 bases and J by 3 bases, with 19 bases between the two germline ends. Germline-derived CDR1 and CDR2 are MNHNS and SASEGT. CDR3 region: CASMKGRNGDYNEQFF. For the CDR3, the DNA is TGTGCCAGCATGAAGGGGCGGAACGGGGACTACAATGAGCAGTTCTTC.

The chain has TRBV28 and TRBJ2-7; 8 bases are shared with TRBD1. With V trimmed by 6 bases and J by 7 bases, 14 bases remained unmatched. The CDR3 is made up of 15 amino acids. CDR1 MDHEN and CDR2 SYDVKM come from the germline V gene. The CDR3 DNA reads as TGTGCCAGCAGCAACCTTGGACAGGGTGGTAGGGAGCAGTACTTC. The encoded protein is CASSNLGQGGREQYF.

This clonotype was counted at least ten times. The chain recombines TRBV4-1 with TRBJ2-3, with 7 bases fitting TRBD2. The CDR3 extends over 18 amino acids. V gave up 1 base and J gave up 2 bases; unmatched junction bases: 12. Germline CDR1 reads MGHRA; CDR2 reads YSYEKL. This CDR3 reads CASSQGLARAGNTDTQYF. The CDR3 nucleotides read TGCGCCAGCAGCCAAGGACTAGCCCGAGCAGGAAACACAGATACGCAGTATTTT.

This clonotype showed up many times. This chain uses TRBV7-9 with TRBJ2-7; D is possibly TRBD2 (6 bases). V shed 6 bases and J shed 2 bases, with 14 bases lying between them. Germline V gives CDR1 SEHNR, CDR2 FQNEAQ (reference sequence). This CDR3 comprises 14 residues. CDR3 in DNA: TGTGCCAGCAGTACGGGGAGGTCGCCCTACGAGCAGTACTTC. Its translation is CASSTGRSPYEQYF.

In this sample, this clonotype turned up once. This chain uses TRBV29-1 with TRBJ2-5, with D possibly called TRBD1 or TRBD2 (5 bases each). This CDR3 has 14 amino acids. Germline loops: CDR1 SQVTM, CDR2 ANQGSEA. Trimming removed 4 bases at V and 11 bases at J, with 23 bases between. The CDR3 region is CSVGLTGTFGEQYF. The CDR3 DNA reads TGCAGCGTTGGTCTTACCGGGACCTTCGGAGAGCAGTACTTC.

At least ten counts were recorded for this clonotype. J is TRBJ2-7 and V is TRBV7-2, with 9 bases fitting TRBD1. From germline, CDR1 is SGHTA and CDR2 FQGNSA. V lost 3 bases, J lost 4 bases, and 4 bases stayed unmatched. There are 14 residues in the CDR3. The CDR3 loop is CASSFRDREYEQYF. As DNA, the CDR3 is TGTGCCAGCAGCTTCCGGGACAGGGAATACGAGCAGTACTTC.

The CDR3 DNA is TGTGCCAGCAGCTTAGGGGGAAGCGGGAACTATGGCTACACCTTC. Its translation is CASSLGGSGNYGYTF. This chain joins TRBV7-9 and TRBJ1-2; D uncertain. The CDR3 runs to 15 residues. Germline-derived CDR1 and CDR2 are SEHNR and FQNEAQ (reference sequence). The V and J ends lost 1 base and 2 bases respectively, with 11 bases between them.

The rearrangement joins TRBV5-1 to TRBJ1-1, with D tentatively TRBD1 (6 bases). CDR1 and CDR2 (germline): SGHRS, YFSETQ. With 4 bases removed from V and 1 base from J, the gap between germline ends came to 17 bases. CDR3 length: 16 residues. The CDR3 bases are TGCGCCAGCAGCGATCATGCAGGGGCCGGGAACACTGAAGCTTTCTTT. Amino acids: CASSDHAGAGNTEAFF.

This clonotype was counted ten times or more. The chain uses TRBV29-1 and TRBJ2-5; TRBD2 is a possible D gene (6 bases). This CDR3 has 14 residues. Trimming left V 3 bases short and J 2 bases short, with 13 bases between. CDR1 and CDR2 (germline): SQVTM, ANQGSEA. The CDR3 nucleotides are TGCAGCGTTGATTCGGGACTTTATCAAGAGACCCAGTACTTC. Translation: CSVDSGLYQETQYF. The full variable domain, its missing parts supplied by reference TRBV29-1 and TRBJ2-5, is SAVISQKPSRDICQRGTSLTIQCQVDSQVTMMFWYRQQPGQSLTLIATANQGSEATYESGFVIDKFPISRPNLTFSTLTVSNMSPEDSSIYLCSVDSGLYQETQYFGPGTRLLVL.

This clonotype was counted many times. The chain links TRBV6-6 to TRBJ2-1; D remains ambiguous. The CDR3 runs 11 residues. Looked up from germline, CDR1 is MNHNY and CDR2 is SVGAGI (reference sequence). CDR3 in amino acids: CATLRADEQFF. The CDR3 DNA is TGTGCGACACTTCGGGCCGATGAGCAGTTCTTC.

As concerns this clonotype: A much larger clone differs from this one at a single base, so this may be a read error. The chain has TRBV7-2 and TRBJ2-7; 7 bases map to TRBD1. The DNA end lines up better with TRBJ2-5; the J call may be wrong. The CDR3 covers 15 residues. Per germline, CDR1 SGHTA and CDR2 FQGNSA. CDR3 amino acids: CTSIQTGTWGETQYF. In nucleotides, the CDR3 is TGTACCAGCATCCAGACAGGGACCTGGGGAGAGACCCAGTACTTC.

This clonotype was detected a few times. The rearrangement joins TRBV5-1 to TRBJ2-3, with a tentative D call TRBD2 (5 bases). V lost 5 bases to trimming and J lost 4 bases, with 8 bases between them. Germline CDR1 is SGHRS and CDR2 is YFSETQ. The CDR3 sequence is 12 residues long. As DNA, the CDR3 is TGCGCCAGCAGATCCGGGGCAGATACGCAGTATTTT. It encodes CASRSGADTQYF.

The rearrangement uses TRBV7-2 and TRBJ2-3, with D uncertain. CDR3 size: 15 residues. Trimming took 0 bases from V and 9 from J, leaving 16 bases between them. Germline assignment: CDR1 SGHTA and CDR2 FQGNSA. Written as DNA, the CDR3 is TGTGCCAGCAGCTTAGCTGGGTTAGAGCCAAAGACGCAGTATTTT. Amino acid sequence: CASSLAGLEPKTQYF.

The rearrangement uses TRBV28 and TRBJ2-3, with TRBD2 matching over 9 bases. V was pared by 5 bases and J by 3 bases, with 9 bases of the junction left unmatched. Looked up from germline, CDR1 is MDHEN and CDR2 is SYDVKM. The CDR3 totals 16 residues. CDR3 in amino acids: CASSPLGTSSTDTQYF. CDR3 bases: TGTGCCAGCAGTCCTTTGGGGACTAGCTCGACAGATACGCAGTATTTT.

This clonotype was recorded a few times. The chain links TRBV12-3 or TRBV12-4 to TRBJ2-3, with D uncertain. The V and J ends lost 7 bases and 0 bases respectively, with 8 bases between them. The CDR3 sequence is 13 residues long. CDR3 coding DNA: TGTGCCAGCAAACAAGTGAGCACAGATACGCAGTATTTT. This encodes CASKQVSTDTQYF.

The chain employs TRBV13 and TRBJ1-5; TRBD1 matches at 9 bases. There are 14 residues in the CDR3. Germline values: CDR1 PRHDT, CDR2 FYEKMQ (reference sequence). V shed 5 bases, J shed 6 bases, and the junction held 5 bases outside the gene matches. CDR3: CASSLGTGIQPQHF. The CDR3 bases are TGTGCCAGCAGCCTTGGGACAGGGATTCAGCCCCAGCATTTT.

This clonotype came up many times. The V and J genes are TRBV12-3 or TRBV12-4 and TRBJ1-2, with 7 bases fitting TRBD1. V shed 6 bases, J shed 8 bases, and the junction held 9 bases outside the gene matches. CDR3 length: 13 amino acids. The CDR3 reads CASSPQGRVGYTF. CDR3 bases: TGTGCCAGCAGCCCACAGGGGAGGGTAGGCTACACCTTC.

V is TRBV4-1 and J is TRBJ1-2, with TRBD1 as a possible D gene (6 bases). CDR1 and CDR2 from the germline V gene are MGHRA and YSYEKL. This CDR3 region has 17 residues. Between the trimmed V and J ends, which lost 0 bases and 2 bases, there was a span of 16 bases. CDR3 region: CASSQDRTDHMNYGYTF. Written as DNA, the CDR3 is TGCGCCAGCAGCCAAGATCGGACAGATCACATGAACTATGGCTACACCTTC.

In this sample, this clonotype turned up a few times. The chain joins TRBV7-3 to TRBJ1-1; the D is unclear. Trimming pared 5 bases from V and 8 bases from J, leaving 12 bases between. Per the germline V gene, CDR1 is SGHTA and CDR2 is FQGTGA. CDR3 length: 12 residues. The CDR3 sequence is CASSPTTREAFF. DNA for the CDR3: TGTGCCAGCAGCCCAACGACAAGGGAAGCTTTCTTT.

Points on this clonotype: Mismatch with germline at one junction end may stem from a read error. V gene TRBV27 combines with J gene TRBJ2-7; D gene unclear. This CDR3 has 14 residues. Germline assignment: CDR1 MNHEY and CDR2 SMNVEV (reference sequence). For the CDR3, the DNA is TGTGCCAGCAGTCTGGACGGATTTACCTACGGGCAGTACTTC. Protein sequence: CASSLDGFTYGQYF.

V is TRBV7-2 and J is TRBJ2-3, with D hard to call. This CDR3 comprises 14 residues. Per germline, CDR1 SGHTA and CDR2 FQGNSA. Trimming left V 1 base short and J 0 bases short, with 5 bases between. DNA for the CDR3: TGTGCCAGCAGCTTAGAGATTAGCACAGATACGCAGTATTTT. It translates to CASSLEISTDTQYF.

The table lists this clonotype with a few counts. The chain has TRBV5-1 and TRBJ1-4; D remains ambiguous. Germline CDR1 and CDR2: SGHRS and YFSETQ. Between the trimmed V and J ends, which lost 4 bases and 4 bases, there was a span of 11 bases. The CDR3 totals 14 residues. The CDR3: CASSPGRINEKLFF. The CDR3 region has the DNA TGCGCCAGCAGCCCCGGACGGATTAATGAAAAACTGTTTTTT.

The genes are TRBV6-6 and TRBJ1-2; perhaps TRBD1 as D (5 bases). The CDR3 is 15 residues long. The V gene's germline CDR1 is MNHNY and CDR2 SVGAGI (reference sequence). V dropped 0 bases and J dropped 2 bases, with 10 bases sitting between them. For the CDR3, the DNA is TGTGCCAGCAGTTACTCGGGGCAGGAAAACTATGGCTACACCTTC. Protein sequence: CASSYSGQENYGYTF.

The rearrangement uses TRBV7-9 and TRBJ2-1, with D perhaps being TRBD1 or TRBD2 (5 bases each). The CDR3 is 11 residues long. The V gene's germline CDR1 is SEHNR and CDR2 FQNEAQ (reference sequence). Trimming removed 8 bases at V and 10 bases at J, with 12 bases between. CDR3 amino acids: CASPGPTEQFF. In DNA form, the CDR3 reads TGTGCCAGCCCGGGGCCGACGGAGCAGTTCTTC.